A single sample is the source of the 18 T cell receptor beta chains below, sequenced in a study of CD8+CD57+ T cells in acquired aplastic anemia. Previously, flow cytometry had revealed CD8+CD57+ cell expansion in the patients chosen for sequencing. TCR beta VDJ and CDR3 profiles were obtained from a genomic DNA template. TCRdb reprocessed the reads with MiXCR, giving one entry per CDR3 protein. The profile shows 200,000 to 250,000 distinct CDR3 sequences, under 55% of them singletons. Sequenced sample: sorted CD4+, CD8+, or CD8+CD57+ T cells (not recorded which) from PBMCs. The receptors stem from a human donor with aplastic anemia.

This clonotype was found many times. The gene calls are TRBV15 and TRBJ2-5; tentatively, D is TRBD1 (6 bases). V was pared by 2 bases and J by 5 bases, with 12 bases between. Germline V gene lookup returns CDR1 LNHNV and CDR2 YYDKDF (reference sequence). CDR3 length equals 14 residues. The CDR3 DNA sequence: TGTGCCACCAGCAGACAGGGGAAGGGGGAGACCCAGTACTTC. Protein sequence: CATSRQGKGETQYF.

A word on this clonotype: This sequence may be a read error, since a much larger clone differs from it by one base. CDR3 sequence reads: CASSGDSEGYEQYF. The CDR3 nucleotides are TGTGCCAGCAGCGGGGACTCCGAGGGCTACGAGCAGTACTTC. The chain recombines TRBV6-1 with TRBJ2-7, with D possibly matching TRBD2 (6 bases). This CDR3 is built from 14 residues. Germline CDR1 reads MNHNS; CDR2 reads SASEGT. Trimming left V 6 bases short and J 3 bases short, with 15 bases between.

As DNA, the CDR3 is TGTGCCAGCAGCCCGCCCGGGGAAGGGCAAGAGTATGGCTACACCTTC. Protein sequence: CASSPPGEGQEYGYTF. The chain joins TRBV9 to TRBJ1-2; D gene ambiguous. The CDR3 consists of 16 residues. Between the trimmed V and J ends, which lost 4 bases and 5 bases, there was a span of 21 bases. CDR1 is SGDLS, CDR2 YYNGEE, per germline.

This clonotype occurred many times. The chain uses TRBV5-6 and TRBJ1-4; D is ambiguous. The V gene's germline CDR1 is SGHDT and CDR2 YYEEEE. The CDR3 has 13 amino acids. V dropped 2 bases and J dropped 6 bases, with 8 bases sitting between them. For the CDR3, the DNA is TGTGCCAGCAGCTTAGTGACCGATGAAAAACTGTTTTTT. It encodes CASSLVTDEKLFF.

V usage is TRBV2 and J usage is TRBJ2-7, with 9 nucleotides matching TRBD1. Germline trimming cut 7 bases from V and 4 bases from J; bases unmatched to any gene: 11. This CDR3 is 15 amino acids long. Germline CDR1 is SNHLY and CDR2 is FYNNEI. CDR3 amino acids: CASITLTGGLYEQYF. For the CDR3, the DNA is TGTGCCAGCATCACCCTGACAGGGGGGCTATACGAGCAGTACTTC. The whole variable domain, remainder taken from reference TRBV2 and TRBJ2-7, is EPEVTQTPSHQVTQMGQEVILRCVPISNHLYFYWYRQILGQKVEFLVSFYNNEISEKSEIFDDQFSVERPDGSNFTLKIRSTKLEDSAMYFCASITLTGGLYEQYFGPGTRLTVT.

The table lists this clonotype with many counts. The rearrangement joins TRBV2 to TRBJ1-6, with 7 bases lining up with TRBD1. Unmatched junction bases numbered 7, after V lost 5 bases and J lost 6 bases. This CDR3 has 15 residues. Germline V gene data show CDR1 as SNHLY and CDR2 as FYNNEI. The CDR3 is CASSYDRDANSPLHF. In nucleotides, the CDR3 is TGTGCCAGCAGTTACGACAGGGACGCTAATTCACCCCTCCACTTT.

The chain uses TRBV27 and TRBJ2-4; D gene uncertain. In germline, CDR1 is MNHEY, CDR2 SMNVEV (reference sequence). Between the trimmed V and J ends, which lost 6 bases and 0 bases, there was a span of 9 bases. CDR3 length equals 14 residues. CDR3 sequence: CASRDGKAKNIQYF. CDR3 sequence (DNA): TGTGCCAGCAGAGATGGGAAAGCCAAAAACATTCAGTACTTC.

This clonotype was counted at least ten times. The CDR3 loop reads CASSPLGDGGNTEAFF. The CDR3, as DNA: TGTGCCAGCAGCCCCCTCGGGGACGGCGGCAACACTGAAGCTTTCTTT. This chain joins TRBV12-3 or TRBV12-4 and TRBJ1-1; the D gene is possibly TRBD1 (5 bases). The V and J ends lost 6 bases and 2 bases respectively, with 19 bases between them. The CDR3 consists of 16 residues.

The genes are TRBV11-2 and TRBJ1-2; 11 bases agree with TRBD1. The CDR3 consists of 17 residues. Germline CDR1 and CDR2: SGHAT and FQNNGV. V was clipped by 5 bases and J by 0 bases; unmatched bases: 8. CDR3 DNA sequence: TGTGCCAGCAGCCCGGGACAGGGGGTAATTTCTAACTATGGCTACACCTTC. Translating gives CASSPGQGVISNYGYTF.

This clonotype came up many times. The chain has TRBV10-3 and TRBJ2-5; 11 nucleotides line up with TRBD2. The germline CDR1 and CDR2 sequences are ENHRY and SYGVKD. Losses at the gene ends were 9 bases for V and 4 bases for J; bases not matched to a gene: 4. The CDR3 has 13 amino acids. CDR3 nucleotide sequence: TGTGCCATTAGCGGGGGGGCCCCAGAGACCCAGTACTTC. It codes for CAISGGAPETQYF.

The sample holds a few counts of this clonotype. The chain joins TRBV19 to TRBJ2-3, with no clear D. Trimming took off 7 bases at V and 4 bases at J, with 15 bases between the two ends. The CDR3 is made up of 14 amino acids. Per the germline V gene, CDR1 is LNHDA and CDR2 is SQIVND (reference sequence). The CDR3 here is CASNDGLVADTQYF. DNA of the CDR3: TGTGCCAGTAACGATGGGCTAGTCGCAGATACGCAGTATTTT. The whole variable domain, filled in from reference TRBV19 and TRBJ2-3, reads DGGITQSPKYLFRKEGQNVTLSCEQNLNHDAMYWYRQDPGQGLRLIYYSQIVNDFQKGDIAEGYSVSREKKESFPLTVTSAQKNPTAFYLCASNDGLVADTQYFGPGTRLTVL.

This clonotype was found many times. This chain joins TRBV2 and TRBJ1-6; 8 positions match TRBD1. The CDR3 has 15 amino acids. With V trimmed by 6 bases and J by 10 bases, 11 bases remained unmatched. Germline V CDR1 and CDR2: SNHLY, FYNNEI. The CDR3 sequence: CASRESQGAASPLHF. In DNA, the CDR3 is TGTGCCAGCAGGGAAAGCCAGGGGGCTGCATCACCCCTCCACTTT.

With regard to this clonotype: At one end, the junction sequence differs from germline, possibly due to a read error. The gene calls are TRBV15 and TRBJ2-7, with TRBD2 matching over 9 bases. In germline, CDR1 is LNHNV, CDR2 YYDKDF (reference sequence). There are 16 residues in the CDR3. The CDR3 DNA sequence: TGTGCCGCCAGCAGAGATTGGCGGGGGGGCCCCAATGAGCAGTACTTC. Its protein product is CAASRDWRGGPNEQYF.

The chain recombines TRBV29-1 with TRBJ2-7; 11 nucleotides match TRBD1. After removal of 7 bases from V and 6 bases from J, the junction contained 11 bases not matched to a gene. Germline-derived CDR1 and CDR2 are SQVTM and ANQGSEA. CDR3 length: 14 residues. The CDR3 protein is CSGGPGQGGVEQYF. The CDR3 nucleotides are TGCAGCGGGGGGCCGGGACAGGGGGGCGTCGAGCAGTACTTC.

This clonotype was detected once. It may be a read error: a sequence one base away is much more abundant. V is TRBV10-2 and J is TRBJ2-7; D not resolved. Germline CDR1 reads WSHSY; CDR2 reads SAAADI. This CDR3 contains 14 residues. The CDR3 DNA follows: TGTGCCAGCAGCCAAGGTGCTGTAACCTACGAGCAGTACTTC. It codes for CASSQGAVTYEQYF.

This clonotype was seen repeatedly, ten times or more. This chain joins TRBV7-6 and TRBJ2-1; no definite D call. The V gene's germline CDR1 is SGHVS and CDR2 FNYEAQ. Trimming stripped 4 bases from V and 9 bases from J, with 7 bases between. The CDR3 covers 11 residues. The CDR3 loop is CASSSLGEQFF. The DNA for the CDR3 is TGTGCCAGCAGCTCATTGGGTGAGCAGTTCTTC.

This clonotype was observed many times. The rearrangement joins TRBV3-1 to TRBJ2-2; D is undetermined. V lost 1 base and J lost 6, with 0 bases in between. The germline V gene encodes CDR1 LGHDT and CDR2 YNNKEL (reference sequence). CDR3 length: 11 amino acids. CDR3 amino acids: CASSQAGELFF. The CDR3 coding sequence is TGTGCCAGCAGCCAAGCCGGGGAGCTGTTTTTT.

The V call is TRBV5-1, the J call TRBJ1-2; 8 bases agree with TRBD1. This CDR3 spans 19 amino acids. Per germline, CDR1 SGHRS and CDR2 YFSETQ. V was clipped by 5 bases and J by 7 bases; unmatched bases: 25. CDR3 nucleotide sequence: TGCGCCAGCAGTCCGCGGGGGGAGGGTCAGGGACAGGCGCACTGTGGCTACACCTTC. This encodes CASSPRGEGQGQAHCGYTF.